The 18 T cell receptor beta chains below come from one sample, sequenced in a study of vaccination effects on CD4 cells after COVID-19. Viral peptide pool expansion of antigen-specific CD4+ T cells preceded sequencing in the ViraFEST assay. Culture lasted under 13 days before CD4+ T cell isolation. This individual tested PCR-positive for SARS-CoV-2 infection between March and December 2020. The antigens these receptors bind are not known. Here immunoSEQ multiplex PCR was the method, and the copy in TCRdb shows in-frame clones only, minus some. Among roughly 73,000 clones listed, roughly 73% were seen once. The material was CD4+ T cells from PBMCs cultured with HIV peptides, obtained before COVID-19 vaccination. The subset was: HIV-1 Nef peptide pool negative control/reference culture. The receptors come from a human donor who had a prior SARS-CoV-2 infection.

V gene TRBV6-5 combines with J gene TRBJ2-3; D possibly corresponds to TRBD2 (5 bases). Germline CDR1 is MNHEY and CDR2 is SVGAGI. With 5 bases removed from V and 0 bases from J, the gap between germline ends came to 9 bases. The CDR3 consists of 14 residues. The CDR3 is CASSPTTSTDTQYF. The CDR3 DNA reads as TGTGCCAGCAGTCCGACTACTAGCACAGATACGCAGTATTTT.

This clone has just one count. V usage is TRBV9 and J usage is TRBJ1-1; D perhaps matches TRBD1 (6 bases). V was cut by 0 bases and J by 1 base, with 13 bases left in between. Germline V gene lookup returns CDR1 SGDLS and CDR2 YYNGEE. This CDR3 contains 16 residues. Written as DNA, the CDR3 is TGTGCCAGCAGCGTAGCTGCACAGGGAACGAACACTGAAGCTTTCTTT. Amino acids: CASSVAAQGTNTEAFF.

This clone was recorded only once. The V call is TRBV14, the J call TRBJ2-2; 9 bases are shared with TRBD2. The CDR3 runs to 17 residues. Losses at the gene ends were 0 bases for V and 6 bases for J; bases not matched to a gene: 8. The V gene's germline CDR1 is SGHDN and CDR2 FVKESK. The CDR3 reads CASSQDWIAGEAGELFF. For the CDR3, the DNA is TGTGCCAGCAGCCAAGATTGGATAGCGGGAGAGGCCGGGGAGCTGTTTTTT.

The chain has TRBV15 and TRBJ2-7; tentatively, D is TRBD1 or TRBD2 (5 bases each). V was cut by 6 bases and J by 0 bases, with 12 bases left in between. From germline, CDR1 is LNHNV and CDR2 YYDKDF (reference sequence). The CDR3 spans 14 residues. CDR3 bases: TGTGCCACCAGGCCGGGACGGACCTCCTACGAGCAGTACTTC. Translated: CATRPGRTSYEQYF. The whole variable domain, filled in from reference TRBV15 and TRBJ2-7, reads DAMVIQNPRYQVTQFGKPVTLSCSQTLNHNVMYWYQQKSSQAPKLLFHYYDKDFNNEADTPDNFQSRRPNTSFCFLDIRSPGLGDTAMYLCATRPGRTSYEQYFGPGTRLTVT.

The chain carries TRBV5-1 and TRBJ1-3; no definite D call. Germline CDR1 reads SGHRS; CDR2 reads YFSETQ. The length of the CDR3 is 15 residues. V gave up 0 bases and J gave up 0 bases, with 7 bases separating them. The CDR3, as DNA: TGCGCCAGCAGCTTGGGCCGGGGCTCTGGAAACACCATATATTTT. Its translation: CASSLGRGSGNTIYF.

J is TRBJ2-3 and V is TRBV5-1; maybe TRBD2 (6 bases). The CDR3 has 15 residues. Between the trimmed V and J ends, which lost 0 bases and 6 bases, there was a span of 14 bases. Looked up from germline, CDR1 is SGHRS and CDR2 is YFSETQ. The CDR3 nucleotides are TGCGCCAGCAGCTTGGCCCTAGGCGGGGCGGATACGCAGTATTTT. Translation gives CASSLALGGADTQYF.

J is TRBJ1-1 and V is TRBV6-5; D remains ambiguous. The CDR3 has 13 residues. Between the trimmed V and J ends, which lost 8 bases and 4 bases, there was a span of 14 bases. Germline-derived CDR1 and CDR2 are MNHEY and SVGAGI. The CDR3 sequence is CASQRAWGTEAFF. DNA of the CDR3: TGTGCCAGCCAAAGGGCGTGGGGCACTGAAGCTTTCTTT.

The chain couples TRBV2 to TRBJ1-3; TRBD1 aligns across 10 bases. CDR3 size: 14 residues. J was trimmed by 4 bases and V by 6 bases; bases with no gene match: 3. CDR1 is SNHLY and CDR2 is FYNNEI in the germline V gene. CDR3 in amino acids: CASSLTGGGNTIYF. In DNA form, the CDR3 reads TGTGCCAGCAGCCTGACAGGGGGCGGAAACACCATATATTTT. The entire variable domain, with the rest obtained from reference TRBV2 and TRBJ1-3, is as follows: EPEVTQTPSHQVTQMGQEVILRCVPISNHLYFYWYRQILGQKVEFLVSFYNNEISEKSEIFDDQFSVERPDGSNFTLKIRSTKLEDSAMYFCASSLTGGGNTIYFGEGSWLTVV.

The rearrangement uses TRBV5-1 and TRBJ1-3; D may be TRBD1 (5 bases). CDR3 size: 15 residues. CDR1 SGHRS and CDR2 YFSETQ come from the germline V gene. V shed 4 bases and J shed 3 bases, with 14 bases lying between them. The CDR3 protein is CASSPGTINGNTIYF. The CDR3 coding sequence is TGCGCCAGCAGCCCCGGGACCATAAATGGAAACACCATATATTTT.

The V call is TRBV2, the J call TRBJ2-5; D gene ambiguous. Germline assignment: CDR1 SNHLY and CDR2 FYNNEI. This CDR3 spans 12 amino acids. The germline V and J ends were trimmed by 6 bases and 6 bases, with 11 bases remaining between them. This CDR3 reads CASRVVGQTQYF. The CDR3 DNA follows: TGTGCCAGCAGGGTCGTTGGTCAGACCCAGTACTTC.

The CDR3: CSASPRETQYF. DNA of the CDR3: TGCAGTGCTAGTCCCCGGGAGACCCAGTACTTC. The chain links TRBV20-1 to TRBJ2-5; no clear D gene. CDR1 is DFQATT, CDR2 SNEGSKA, per germline (reference sequence). This CDR3 is built from 11 residues. V was clipped by 3 bases and J by 5 bases, with 7 bases between them.

The chain combines TRBV5-1 with TRBJ2-3; D remains unclear. The CDR3 loop spans 14 amino acids. Looked up from germline, CDR1 is SGHRS and CDR2 is YFSETQ. V lost 0 bases and J 0 bases, leaving 5 bases between the germline ends. CDR3: CASSLVPSTDTQYF. CDR3 nucleotide sequence: TGCGCCAGCAGCTTGGTCCCTAGCACAGATACGCAGTATTTT.

In its sample, this clone was seen once. This sequence joins TRBV3-1 (or the pseudogene TRBV3-2) and TRBJ2-3; TRBD2 aligns across 7 bases. Trimming took 0 bases from V and 2 from J; bases not matched to a gene: 8. This CDR3 comprises 17 residues. From germline, CDR1 is LGHDT and CDR2 YNNKEL (reference sequence). CDR3 bases: TGTGCCAGCAGCCAAGATTGGGCGGGGGAAATCACAGATACGCAGTATTTT. This sequence encodes CASSQDWAGEITDTQYF.

The chain combines TRBV5-5 with TRBJ2-1; D possibly corresponds to TRBD1 (6 bases). This CDR3 comprises 14 residues. Germline assignment: CDR1 SGHKS and CDR2 YYEKEE (reference sequence). With 2 bases removed from V and 8 bases from J, the gap between germline ends came to 14 bases. CDR3 bases: TGTGCCAGCAGCTTTCGGGACAAGGTATATGAGCAGTTCTTC. This codes for CASSFRDKVYEQFF.

This CDR3 is CAWTPGPGEYEQYF. CDR3 in DNA: TGTGCCTGGACCCCGGGGCCAGGGGAGTACGAGCAGTACTTC. This chain uses TRBV30 with TRBJ2-7; D may be TRBD1 (6 bases). The CDR3 covers 14 residues. The V end lost 4 bases, the J end lost 4 bases, and 17 bases lay between the germline ends. Germline values: CDR1 GTSNPN, CDR2 SVGIG (reference sequence).

CDR3 in amino acids: CASSFGGLATQYF. The CDR3 nucleotides read TGTGCCAGCAGCTTTGGTGGACTGGCGACGCAGTATTTT. This rearrangement joins TRBV7-2 to TRBJ2-3; D might be TRBD2 (5 bases). The CDR3 is 13 amino acids. The V gene lost 3 bases and the J gene lost 9 bases, with 13 bases spanning the gap. Germline V CDR1 and CDR2: SGHTA, FQGNSA. The full variable domain, in which reference TRBV7-2 and TRBJ2-3 provide the parts outside the CDR3, is GAGVSQSPSNKVTEKGKDVELRCDPISGHTALYWYRQSLGQGLEFLIYFQGNSAPDKSGLPSDRFSAERTGGSVSTLTIQRTQQEDSAVYLCASSFGGLATQYFGPGTRLTVL.

The chain combines TRBV18 with TRBJ2-5; no clear D. The germline gives CDR1 KGHSH, CDR2 LQKENI. CDR3 length: 13 residues. V gave up 6 bases and J gave up 2 bases, with 10 bases separating them. CDR3 bases: TGTGCCAGCTCGTCAGATAGGCAAGAGACCCAGTACTTC. It codes for CASSSDRQETQYF.

The chain employs TRBV19 and TRBJ1-5; 7 nucleotides match TRBD1. This CDR3 contains 14 residues. V was clipped by 6 bases and J by 7 bases; unmatched bases: 9. Per germline, CDR1 LNHDA and CDR2 SQIVND (reference sequence). The CDR3 spells CASSETGERQPQHF. The CDR3 DNA reads TGTGCCAGTAGCGAAACAGGGGAACGCCAGCCCCAGCATTTT.